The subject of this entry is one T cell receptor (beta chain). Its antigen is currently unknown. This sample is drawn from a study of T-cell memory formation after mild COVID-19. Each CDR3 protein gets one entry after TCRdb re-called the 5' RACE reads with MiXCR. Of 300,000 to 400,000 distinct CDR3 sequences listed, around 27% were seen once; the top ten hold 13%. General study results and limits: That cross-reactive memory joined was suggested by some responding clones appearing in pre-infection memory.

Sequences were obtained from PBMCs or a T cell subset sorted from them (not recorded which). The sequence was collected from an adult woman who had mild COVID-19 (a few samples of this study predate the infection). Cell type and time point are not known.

This chain's CDR3 is CASSQGTEDTQYF. The CDR3 nucleotides read TGTGCCAGCAGCCAAGGGACCGAAGATACGCAGTATTTT. V gene TRBV7-7 combines with J gene TRBJ2-3, with D perhaps given as TRBD1 or TRBD2 (5 bases each). Trimming left V 5 bases short and J 5 bases short, with 11 bases between. Germline lookup yields CDR1 SSHAT and CDR2 FNYEAQ (reference sequence). This CDR3 is built from 13 residues.